This T cell receptor (beta chain) was captured by sequencing in a study of CD8 T cells in ankylosing spondylitis. V dropped 4 bases and J dropped 6; count of bases not matched to a gene: 2. Germline V gene sequence: CDR1 DFQATT, CDR2 SNEGSKA (reference sequence). The CDR3 is made up of 12 amino acids. TCRdb re-derived calls from the 5' RACE reads in MiXCR, one entry per CDR3 protein. The sample shows 250,000 to 300,000 distinct CDR3 sequences, around 20% of them seen only once. This chain connects TRBV20-1 to TRBJ2-2; 7 nucleotides match TRBD2. The source is a male donor with ankylosing spondylitis or in good health (not recorded which). Sequenced material: blood, either unsorted or a sorted T cell fraction (not recorded which). Here the CDR3 reads CSAMTSPGELFF. In DNA, the CDR3 is TGCAGTGCTATGACTAGCCCCGGGGAGCTGTTTTTT.